These 23 T cell receptor beta chains share one sample of origin, sequenced in a study of blood T cells in healthy people across ages (dated by TCRdb to between 2015 and 2016). The library was built by means of 5' RACE. Instrument used: Illumina HiSeq 2500. The second PCR ran for roughly 7 to 11 cycles and used a J-beta primer mix along with a sample-barcoded 5' primer. In TCRdb, the public reads were trimmed at Q25 with fastp and aligned with MiXCR, with productive beta chains retained. Identical CDR3 protein sequences are pooled into one entry, listed with their most common genes and DNA. The sample includes approximately 850,000 distinct CDR3 sequences, with approximately 44% observed a single time. The top ten hold about a fifth of the sample. Source material: blood. The receptors originated from a man in his 60s in good health.

This clonotype has more than one count but fewer than ten. The V gene is TRBV7-2, the J gene TRBJ2-1, with a possible D match to TRBD2 (6 bases). The CDR3 covers 16 residues. Trimming took off 2 bases at V and 2 bases at J, with 13 bases between the two ends. Germline values: CDR1 SGHTA, CDR2 FQGNSA. CDR3 region: CASSLRRGQPYNEQFF. In DNA form, the CDR3 reads TGTGCCAGCAGCTTACGGCGGGGCCAACCCTACAATGAGCAGTTCTTC.

This clonotype was seen only a few times. DNA for the CDR3: TGTGCCAGCAGTTTATCTCCGCCCGGGTCACCCCTCCACTTT. Its protein product is CASSLSPPGSPLHF. This chain joins TRBV27 and TRBJ1-6, with D hard to call. CDR1 and CDR2 (germline): MNHEY, SMNVEV (reference sequence). This CDR3 contains 14 residues. V lost 0 bases and J 10 bases, leaving 10 bases between the germline ends.

This clonotype occurred a few times. This sequence joins TRBV20-1 and TRBJ1-2; 7 positions match TRBD1. The CDR3 covers 14 residues. In germline, CDR1 is DFQATT, CDR2 SNEGSKA (reference sequence). After removal of 1 base from V and 3 bases from J, the junction contained 5 bases not matched to a gene. The CDR3 spells CSARAFDRDYGYTF. CDR3 nucleotides: TGCAGTGCTAGAGCGTTCGACAGGGACTATGGCTACACCTTC.

The CDR3 region is CASSLRGGNYGYTF. In DNA form, the CDR3 reads TGCGCCAGCAGCTTGAGGGGGGGGAACTATGGCTACACCTTC. The J gene is TRBJ1-2, the V gene TRBV5-1; TRBD1 might be the D (6 bases). Germline V CDR1 and CDR2: SGHRS, YFSETQ. The V gene lost 1 base and the J gene lost 2 bases, with 9 bases spanning the gap. The CDR3 length is 14 residues.

This clonotype was observed a handful of times. The rearrangement uses TRBV20-1 and TRBJ2-7, with 7 bases identical to TRBD2. This CDR3 comprises 16 residues. Germline loops: CDR1 DFQATT, CDR2 SNEGSKA (reference sequence). V lost 1 base to trimming and J lost 4 bases; unmatched junction nucleotides: 13. CDR3 in amino acids: CSARVPLWRGKYEQYF. DNA for the CDR3: TGCAGTGCTAGAGTACCCCTCTGGCGGGGGAAATACGAGCAGTACTTC.

This clonotype turned up a few times. CDR3 amino acids: CATSRDRGGASEQFF. In DNA, the CDR3 is TGTGCCACCAGCAGAGATCGAGGGGGGGCCAGTGAGCAGTTCTTC. The chain joins TRBV15 to TRBJ2-1; TRBD2 might be the D (7 bases). The CDR3 has 15 amino acids. Trimming left V 0 bases short and J 9 bases short, with 15 bases between. The germline V gene encodes CDR1 LNHNV and CDR2 YYDKDF (reference sequence).

This clonotype was recorded a few times. The rearrangement joins TRBV11-2 to TRBJ2-1, with 11 bases lining up with TRBD2. Germline CDR1 is SGHAT and CDR2 is FQNNGV. The CDR3 is 16 residues long. With V trimmed by 8 bases and J by 5 bases, 11 bases remained unmatched. The CDR3 spells CASGPIAGGPNNEQFF. The CDR3 DNA follows: TGTGCCAGCGGACCTATAGCGGGGGGGCCGAACAATGAGCAGTTCTTC.

A few counts support this clonotype. The chain is built from TRBV20-1 and TRBJ2-1; tentatively, D is TRBD2 (7 bases). The CDR3 extends over 13 amino acids. V was pared by 6 bases and J by 9 bases, with 18 bases between. The germline gives CDR1 DFQATT, CDR2 SNEGSKA (reference sequence). Here the CDR3 DNA reads TGCAGTGCGGGAGGGGGGGCCTATGGTGAGCAGTTCTTC. Translated: CSAGGGAYGEQFF.

This clonotype was detected a few times. A clone one base away is much larger, so this may be a read error. The gene calls are TRBV7-2 and TRBJ2-7; weak D call: TRBD1 (5 bases). The ends were cut back, 1 base at V and 0 bases at J, with 7 bases in the middle. The length of the CDR3 is 14 residues. From germline, CDR1 is SGHTA and CDR2 FQGNSA. CDR3 region: CASSLVGPSYEQYF. In nucleotides, the CDR3 is TGTGCCAGCAGCTTAGTGGGGCCCTCCTACGAGCAGTACTTC.

This clonotype showed up just a few times. The J gene is TRBJ2-7, the V gene TRBV6-2 or TRBV6-3; 8 nucleotides align to TRBD1. With 6 bases clipped from V and 1 base from J, the junction kept 11 bases outside the gene matches. The CDR3 runs to 16 residues. The germline gives CDR1 MNHEY, CDR2 SVGEGT. The CDR3 DNA is TGTGCCAGCAGATGGGACAGGCCCCCTATATCCTACGAGCAGTACTTC. It encodes CASRWDRPPISYEQYF.

In nucleotides, the CDR3 is TGTGCCAGCAGTTTTGAGGGGGCGAACACCATATATTTT. It yields the protein CASSFEGANTIYF. The rearrangement uses TRBV12-3 or TRBV12-4 and TRBJ1-3; 7 positions match TRBD1. This CDR3 has 13 amino acids. Trimming took 3 bases from V and 7 from J; bases not matched to a gene: 3.

V usage is TRBV11-1 and J usage is TRBJ2-6, with D hard to call. CDR1 is SGHAT, CDR2 FQDESV, per germline (reference sequence). Trimming removed 5 bases from V and 2 bases from J, with 13 bases in between. This CDR3 is 16 amino acids long. The DNA of the CDR3 is TGTGCCAGCAGCCCCTATCCTTCTACTGGGGCCAACGTCCTGACTTTC. Translating it yields CASSPYPSTGANVLTF.

CDR3 loop: CASSSLAATYGEQFF. The CDR3 coding sequence is TGTGCCAGCAGCTCCCTAGCGGCGACCTACGGTGAGCAGTTCTTC. The chain is built from TRBV12-3 or TRBV12-4 and TRBJ2-1; 7 bases align to TRBD2. Unmatched junction bases numbered 14, after V lost 6 bases and J lost 9 bases. CDR3 length: 15 residues.

Regarding this clonotype: One end of the junction varies from germline; a read error may be responsible. The chain has TRBV12-3 or TRBV12-4 and TRBJ1-1, with D tentatively TRBD1 (5 bases). The CDR3 covers 17 residues. This CDR3 is CASSFGPYGGEDTETFF. The CDR3 nucleotides are TGTGCCAGCAGTTTTGGTCCGTACGGGGGGGAGGACACTGAAACTTTCTTT.

This clonotype was found a few times. The J gene is TRBJ1-4, the V gene TRBV6-6; possible D gene TRBD1, 5 bases. There are 16 residues in the CDR3. CDR1 and CDR2 (germline): MNHNY, SVGAGI (reference sequence). The V end lost 5 bases, the J end lost 0 bases, and 13 bases lay between the germline ends. CDR3 coding DNA: TGTGCCAGCAGTCAATACCGACAGACAACTAATGAAAAACTGTTTTTT. This codes for CASSQYRQTTNEKLFF.

This clonotype was detected a few times. V and J are TRBV14 and TRBJ1-6; 9 bases map to TRBD1. V was clipped by 0 bases and J by 8 bases; unmatched bases: 2. Germline assignment: CDR1 SGHDN and CDR2 FVKESK. The CDR3 has 15 residues. The CDR3 nucleotides are TGTGCCAGCAGCCAAGACCGGACAGGGGATTCACCCCTCCACTTT. This sequence encodes CASSQDRTGDSPLHF.

There are a few counts of this clonotype. CDR3: CASSLQSGINNSPLHF. The CDR3 bases are TGTGCCAGCAGTCTCCAGTCGGGGATTAATAATTCACCCCTCCACTTT. The chain uses TRBV27 and TRBJ1-6; the D is unclear. The germline gives CDR1 MNHEY, CDR2 SMNVEV (reference sequence). There are 16 residues in the CDR3. Trimming took 5 bases from V and 5 from J, leaving 16 bases between them.

The chain carries TRBV6-5 and TRBJ1-2, with 9 bases lining up with TRBD1. Germline V CDR1 and CDR2: MNHEY, SVGAGI. Trimming at V came to 2 bases and at J to 7 bases, leaving 14 bases not matched to a gene. The CDR3 runs to 17 residues. The CDR3 DNA reads as TGTGCCAGCAGTTACGCTACAGGGGGCAGATGGGTTGGTGGCTACACCTTC. Its translation is CASSYATGGRWVGGYTF.

This clonotype was seen many times. Possible read error: a much larger clone is one base away. The chain couples TRBV5-1 to TRBJ1-1; a possible D gene is TRBD1 (5 bases). CDR3 length equals 14 residues. CDR1 and CDR2 from the germline V gene are SGHRS and YFSETQ. Trimming removed 5 bases from V and 0 bases from J, with 11 bases in between. This CDR3 is CASSAGTMNTEAFF. The CDR3 nucleotides read TGCGCCAGCAGTGCCGGGACGATGAACACTGAAGCTTTCTTT.

The V call is TRBV20-1, the J call TRBJ2-7, with TRBD2 matching over 16 bases. The ends lost 0 bases at V and 5 bases at J; junction bases unmatched: 10. Germline V gives CDR1 DFQATT, CDR2 SNEGSKA (reference sequence). The CDR3 sequence is 18 residues long. The CDR3 nucleotides read TGCAGTGCTAGAGACCACAGGGGACTAGCGGGGGGGCCCAACGAGCAGTACTTC. Amino acids: CSARDHRGLAGGPNEQYF.

V usage is TRBV9 and J usage is TRBJ2-1; 7 bases are shared with TRBD1. J gave up 0 bases and V 4 bases, and 7 bases lay outside the gene matches. The CDR3 covers 16 residues. Germline V gives CDR1 SGDLS, CDR2 YYNGEE. Here the CDR3 reads CASSPEDRSSYNEQFF. The CDR3 nucleotides are TGTGCCAGCAGCCCTGAGGACAGGAGCTCCTACAATGAGCAGTTCTTC.

This clonotype was observed many times. This rearrangement joins TRBV11-1 to TRBJ2-1, with unresolved D. With 8 bases removed from V and 4 bases from J, the gap between germline ends came to 12 bases. From germline, CDR1 is SGHAT and CDR2 FQDESV (reference sequence). The CDR3 has 13 amino acids. The CDR3 loop is CASSANRYNEQFF. The CDR3 DNA reads as TGTGCCAGCTCCGCGAATAGATACAATGAGCAGTTCTTC.

The gene calls are TRBV29-1 and TRBJ2-1; TRBD1 aligns across 8 bases. V shed 6 bases and J 10 bases; nucleotides not matched to a gene: 14. The CDR3 spans 14 residues. The germline V gene has CDR1 SQVTM and CDR2 ANQGSEA. CDR3 in DNA: TGCAGCGTCGCGAATGACAGGGGATCCTACGAGCAGTTCTTC. Translation gives CSVANDRGSYEQFF.